The 5 T cell receptor beta chains presented below share a single source sample, sequenced in a study of cytomegalovirus exposure and HLA in healthy donors. 60 Vbeta and 13 Jbeta primers were used in PCR. Method: immunoSEQ multiplex PCR; TCRdb's copy keeps in-frame clones and lacks some. The sample contains under 250,000 clones, approximately 78% of which appear only once. The sequenced material came from PBMCs. The receptor set was obtained from a boy aged 10-17 years in good health and CMV-seronegative.

The genes are TRBV6-5 and TRBJ2-4; tentative D call: TRBD2 (6 bases). Trimming took 7 bases from V and 1 from J, leaving 14 bases between them. Germline assignment: CDR1 MNHEY and CDR2 SVGAGI. CDR3 length: 15 residues. The chain's CDR3 is CASIASETAKNIQYF. The CDR3 DNA reads TGTGCCAGCATAGCTAGCGAGACGGCCAAAAACATTCAGTACTTC.

This sequence joins TRBV15 and TRBJ1-6; D uncertain. The CDR3 extends over 16 amino acids. Trimming took 5 bases from V and 2 from J, leaving 13 bases between them. Germline values: CDR1 LNHNV, CDR2 YYDKDF (reference sequence). CDR3 sequence reads: CATSLRNKPYNSPLHF. The CDR3 DNA reads as TGTGCCACCAGCCTGAGAAATAAGCCCTATAATTCACCCCTCCACTTT.

The chain couples TRBV21-1 to TRBJ2-7; the DNA was not compared with TRBD2, the D call given in the table. TRBV21-1 is a pseudogene locus. This CDR3 has 19 amino acids. The CDR3 sequence: CASSKRGDWNSESSYEQYF. CDR3 nucleotide sequence: TGTGCCAGCAGCAAACGAGGGGACTGGAACTCCGAGAGCTCCTACGAGCAGTACTTC.

The gene calls are TRBV5-8 and TRBJ2-1; perhaps TRBD2 as D (7 bases). The CDR3 is 20 amino acids. The V and J ends lost 0 bases and 0 bases respectively, with 22 bases between them. Germline values: CDR1 SGHTS, CDR2 YDEGEE. The CDR3 reads CASSLVRGAVQISSYNEQFF. CDR3 nucleotides: TGTGCCAGCAGCTTGGTCCGGGGGGCTGTTCAGATTAGCTCCTACAATGAGCAGTTCTTC.

The CDR3 DNA is TGTGCCAGCAGCGGAGCTCCCAATGAGCAGTTCTTC. Translation gives CASSGAPNEQFF. V gene TRBV5-4 combines with J gene TRBJ2-1; no definite D call. Germline-derived CDR1 and CDR2 are SGHNT and YYREEE (reference sequence). This CDR3 is 12 amino acids long. V was shortened by 4 bases and J by 6 bases, with 8 bases between the two germline ends.